Presented here are 21 T cell receptor beta chains from one specimen sequenced in a study of STAT5B mutations in CD4+ large granular lymphocyte leukemia. The data were produced by immunoSEQ multiplex PCR, yet TCRdb's version contains in-frame clones alone and is incomplete. Here the sample spans fewer than 40,000 clones, approximately 88% being singletons. Sequencing was carried out using CD4+ T cells from blood buffy coats. Receptors originate from a human donor in good health.

Note on this clone: An end of the junction does not agree with germline; a read error may underlie this. The CDR3 region has the DNA TGTGCCAGTAGTTTCGGGTCGACAGTTACGCAGTATTTT. It translates to CASSFGSTVTQYF. The chain joins TRBV19 to TRBJ2-3; TRBD1 might be the D (5 bases). The CDR3 runs to 13 residues. CDR1 and CDR2 from the germline V gene are LNHDA and SQIVND (reference sequence).

The chain couples TRBV5-1 to TRBJ2-5; D gene ambiguous. Near its end, the DNA agrees better with TRBJ2-7, so the J call may be wrong. CDR1 SGHRS and CDR2 YFSETQ come from the germline V gene. CDR3 length: 15 residues. CDR3 amino acids: CASSLEGLAYYEQYF. CDR3 nucleotide sequence: TGCGCCAGCAGCTTGGAAGGGCTGGCATACTACGAGCAGTACTTC.

The chain uses TRBV6-1 and TRBJ1-1; 10 bases agree with TRBD1. The CDR3 contains 14 residues. Germline V lookup: CDR1 MNHNS, CDR2 SASEGT. V was clipped by 7 bases and J by 1 base; unmatched bases: 3. CDR3 sequence: CASIRTGGNTEAFF. The CDR3 DNA is TGTGCCAGCATAAGGACAGGGGGGAACACTGAAGCTTTCTTT.

The CDR3 loop reads CASSVATGVNTEAFF. The DNA for the CDR3 is TGTGCCAGCAGCGTGGCGACAGGGGTGAACACTGAAGCTTTCTTT. The gene calls are TRBV9 and TRBJ1-1; TRBD1 matches at 8 bases. This CDR3 contains 15 residues. The germline gives CDR1 SGDLS, CDR2 YYNGEE. V trimming: 2 bases; J trimming: 0 bases; junction bases outside the gene matches: 3.

Comment on this clone: This sample includes further DNA sequences coding for the same CDR3. This chain uses TRBV18 with TRBJ2-3; no reliable D call. The CDR3 runs 13 residues. V lost 3 bases and J lost 1, with 5 bases in between. Looked up from germline, CDR1 is KGHSH and CDR2 is LQKENI. The DNA for the CDR3 is TGTGCCAGCTCACCGTCGGGCACAGATACGCAGTATTTT. Amino acid sequence: CASSPSGTDTQYF.

The chain's CDR3 is CATRGRQGPQETQYF. The CDR3 bases are TGTGCCACGAGGGGGCGGCAGGGACCCCAAGAGACCCAGTACTTC. The genes are TRBV2 and TRBJ2-5, with 7 bases that match TRBD1. V lost 10 bases and J lost 1; bases outside the gene matches: 12. The CDR3 sequence is 15 residues long. CDR1 is SNHLY, CDR2 FYNNEI, per germline. Combining the CDR3 with reference TRBV2 and TRBJ2-5 gives the whole variable domain EPEVTQTPSHQVTQMGQEVILRCVPISNHLYFYWYRQILGQKVEFLVSFYNNEISEKSEIFDDQFSVERPDGSNFTLKIRSTKLEDSAMYFCATRGRQGPQETQYFGPGTRLLVL.

CDR3 sequence reads: CASRQGTSVEQYF. CDR3 nucleotide sequence: TGTGCCAGCAGACAAGGGACTAGCGTCGAGCAGTACTTC. This sequence joins TRBV7-8 and TRBJ2-7; 10 bases match TRBD2. The CDR3 is 13 residues long. Trimming cost V 6 bases and J 6 bases; bases outside gene matches: 5. CDR1 is SGHVS, CDR2 FQNEAQ, per germline.

The genes are TRBV4-1 and TRBJ2-7; 8 bases align to TRBD2. The CDR3 has 17 amino acids. Germline V gives CDR1 MGHRA, CDR2 YSYEKL. V lost 7 bases to trimming and J lost 6 bases; unmatched junction nucleotides: 20. CDR3: CASKPTPLEREPVEQYF. The DNA for the CDR3 is TGCGCCAGCAAGCCAACTCCCTTAGAGCGGGAGCCCGTCGAGCAGTACTTC.

The chain combines TRBV19 with TRBJ1-2; TRBD1 matches at 9 bases. The CDR3 length is 14 residues. CDR1 is LNHDA, CDR2 SQIVND, per germline (reference sequence). V was pared by 6 bases and J by 6 bases, with 8 bases of the junction left unmatched. The CDR3 spells CASRTPQGANGYTF. CDR3 coding DNA: TGTGCCAGTAGGACCCCACAGGGGGCGAATGGCTACACCTTC.

The chain joins TRBV29-1 to TRBJ1-3; a weak D match, TRBD1 (5 bases). The V and J ends lost 4 bases and 7 bases respectively, with 14 bases between them. Germline CDR1 SQVTM, CDR2 ANQGSEA. The CDR3 has 13 amino acids. CDR3 DNA: TGCAGCGTTGCCCAGGGACCGGGTAACACCATATATTTT. This sequence encodes CSVAQGPGNTIYF. Full variable domain (missing parts from reference TRBV29-1 and TRBJ1-3): SAVISQKPSRDICQRGTSLTIQCQVDSQVTMMFWYRQQPGQSLTLIATANQGSEATYESGFVIDKFPISRPNLTFSTLTVSNMSPEDSSIYLCSVAQGPGNTIYFGEGSWLTVV.

Worth noting for this clone: An end of the junction differs from the germline gene, which may be a read error. J is TRBJ2-5 and V is TRBV5-1, with D possibly TRBD2 on 6 matching bases. CDR1 is SGHRS, CDR2 YFSETQ, per germline. The CDR3 is 16 residues long. CDR3 DNA: TGCGCCAGCAGCTTGGCCGGGGGAGGCGTCGGGGAGACCCAATACTTC. This translates into CASSLAGGGVGETQYF.

This chain links TRBV29-1 with TRBJ2-1; 10 bases are shared with TRBD1. Germline values: CDR1 SQVTM, CDR2 ANQGSEA. The CDR3 covers 14 residues. Losses at the gene ends were 8 bases for V and 9 bases for J; bases not matched to a gene: 13. As DNA, the CDR3 is TGCAGCCTCATTGTGCGACAGGGGGCCGGTGAGCAGTTCTTC. This gives the protein CSLIVRQGAGEQFF.

The chain carries TRBV7-9 and TRBJ2-2; the match to TRBD1 covers 7 bases. Trimming at V came to 5 bases and at J to 7 bases, leaving 16 bases not matched to a gene. Germline V gene data show CDR1 as SEHNR and CDR2 as FQNEAQ (reference sequence). CDR3 size: 17 residues. This chain's CDR3 is CASSTQQGPWVGGELFF. The CDR3 DNA is TGTGCCAGCAGCACACAACAGGGGCCCTGGGTTGGCGGGGAGCTGTTTTTT.

The chain combines TRBV12-5 with TRBJ2-1; D is possibly TRBD2 (6 bases). Germline V gives CDR1 LGHNT, CDR2 FRNRAP. The V end was cut by 0 bases, the J end by 6 bases, with 12 bases between. CDR3 size: 15 residues. For the CDR3, the DNA is TGTGCTAGTGGTTTGGTAGGCGGGACGGTCAATGAGCAGTTCTTC. Its protein is CASGLVGGTVNEQFF. Looking up the rest from reference TRBV12-5 and TRBJ2-1 gives the full variable domain: DARVTQTPRHKVTEMGQEVTMRCQPILGHNTVFWYRQTMMQGLELLAYFRNRAPLDDSGMPKDRFSAEMPDATLATLKIQPSEPRDSAVYFCASGLVGGTVNEQFFGPGTRLTVL.

The chain carries TRBV19 and TRBJ2-3; 14 bases agree with TRBD2. The CDR3 has 16 residues. Unmatched junction bases numbered 7, after V lost 5 bases and J lost 6 bases. Germline values: CDR1 LNHDA, CDR2 SQIVND (reference sequence). The DNA of the CDR3 is TGTGCCAGTAGTTCACCGGGACTAGCGGGAGCGGATACGCAGTATTTT. Translating it yields CASSSPGLAGADTQYF. Drawing the rest from reference TRBV19 and TRBJ2-3, the complete variable domain is DGGITQSPKYLFRKEGQNVTLSCEQNLNHDAMYWYRQDPGQGLRLIYYSQIVNDFQKGDIAEGYSVSREKKESFPLTVTSAQKNPTAFYLCASSSPGLAGADTQYFGPGTRLTVL.

Only a few counts were recorded for this clone. CDR3 in amino acids: CASSPMGQISYEQYF. The CDR3, as DNA: TGCGCCAGCAGCCCGATGGGGCAGATCTCCTACGAGCAGTACTTC. This chain connects TRBV5-1 to TRBJ2-7, with D possibly TRBD1 on 5 matching bases. The CDR3 totals 15 residues. Trimming removed 4 bases from V and 0 bases from J, with 14 bases in between. Looked up from germline, CDR1 is SGHRS and CDR2 is YFSETQ. Filled out from reference TRBV5-1 and TRBJ2-7, the complete variable domain reads KAGVTQTPRYLIKTRGQQVTLSCSPISGHRSVSWYQQTPGQGLQFLFEYFSETQRNKGNFPGRFSGRQFSNSRSEMNVSTLELGDSALYLCASSPMGQISYEQYFGPGTRLTVT.

The genes are TRBV2 and TRBJ2-1; possible D gene TRBD2, 5 bases. V was cut by 6 bases and J by 1 base, with 16 bases left in between. The germline gives CDR1 SNHLY, CDR2 FYNNEI. CDR3 length: 16 residues. The CDR3 DNA reads TGTGCCAGCAGAAAGTCGGGATTCGGGTCCTACAATGAGCAGTTCTTC. Translating it yields CASRKSGFGSYNEQFF.

This clone has a handful of counts. The rearrangement links TRBV10-3 to TRBJ1-2; D is unresolved. This CDR3 comprises 13 residues. Germline CDR1 ENHRY, CDR2 SYGVKD. V lost 6 bases to trimming and J lost 0 bases, with 8 bases between them. The CDR3 sequence is CAISEDPNYGYTF. The CDR3 DNA reads TGTGCCATCAGCGAAGACCCTAACTATGGCTACACCTTC.

The chain has TRBV6-4 and TRBJ2-7, with 11 bases fitting TRBD2. V lost 6 bases to trimming and J lost 6 bases; unmatched junction nucleotides: 19. The CDR3 spans 18 residues. Germline V lookup: CDR1 MRHNA, CDR2 SNTAGT. Written as DNA, the CDR3 is TGTGCCAGCAGGTGTAGCGGGAGGGTCGGTCGGGTTCCCTCCGAGCAGTACTTC. Translated, it gives CASRCSGRVGRVPSEQYF.

The chain joins TRBV6-1 to TRBJ1-2; D is unclear. The CDR3 has 15 residues. Trimming stripped 6 bases from V and 3 bases from J, with 17 bases between. Germline CDR1 reads MNHNS; CDR2 reads SASEGT. In DNA, the CDR3 is TGTGCCAGCAGCATAGCGGCCTGGAGTGACTATGGCTACACCTTC. This translates into CASSIAAWSDYGYTF.

The J gene is TRBJ2-2, the V gene TRBV6-5; D remains unclear. CDR3 length equals 14 residues. Trimming shortened V by 10 bases and J by 1 base, and 13 bases separated the two germline ends. Germline assignment: CDR1 MNHEY and CDR2 SVGAGI. The CDR3 loop reads CATCELVNTGELFF. CDR3 sequence (DNA): TGTGCCACCTGTGAGCTTGTGAACACCGGGGAGCTGTTTTTT.